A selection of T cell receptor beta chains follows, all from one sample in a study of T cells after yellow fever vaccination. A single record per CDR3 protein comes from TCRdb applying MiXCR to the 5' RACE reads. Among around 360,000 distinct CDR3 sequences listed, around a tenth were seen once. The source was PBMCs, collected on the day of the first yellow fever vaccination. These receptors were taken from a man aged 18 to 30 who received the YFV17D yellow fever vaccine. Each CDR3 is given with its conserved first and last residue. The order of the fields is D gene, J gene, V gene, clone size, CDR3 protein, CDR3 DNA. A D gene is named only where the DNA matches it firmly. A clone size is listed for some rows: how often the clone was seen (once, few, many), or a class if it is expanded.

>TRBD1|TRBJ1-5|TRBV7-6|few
CASSRRRGGGGNQPQHF
TGTGCCAGCAGCAGACGGAGAGGGGGCGGGGGCAATCAGCCCCAGCATTTT
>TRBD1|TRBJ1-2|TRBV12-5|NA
CASGLVLNRGLYGYTF
TGTGCTAGTGGTTTGGTACTCAACAGGGGACTCTATGGCTACACCTTC
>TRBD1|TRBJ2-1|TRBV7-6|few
CASSLFQGAREQFF
TGTGCCAGCAGCTTATTCCAGGGGGCTCGGGAGCAGTTCTTC
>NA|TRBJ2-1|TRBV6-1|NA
CASSPAPGGGYNEQFF
TGTGCCAGCAGCCCAGCGCCCGGGGGCGGCTACAATGAGCAGTTCTTC
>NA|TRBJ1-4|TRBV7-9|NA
CASSSGTADEKLFF
TGTGCCAGCAGCTCCGGGACCGCCGATGAAAAACTGTTTTTT
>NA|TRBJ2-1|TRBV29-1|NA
CSVAQSEQFF
TGCAGCGTTGCACAGAGTGAGCAGTTCTTC
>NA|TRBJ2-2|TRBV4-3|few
CASSQEELRGRTGELFF
TGCGCCAGCAGCCAAGAGGAGTTACGGGGGCGGACCGGGGAGCTGTTTTTT
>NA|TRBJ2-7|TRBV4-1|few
CASSQGWLSLEQYF
TGCGCCAGCAGCCAAGGCTGGTTGTCCCTAGAGCAGTACTTC
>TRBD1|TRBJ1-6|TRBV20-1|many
CSANRAGTGRSPLHF
TGCAGTGCTAACCGAGCCGGGACAGGGAGATCACCCCTCCACTTT
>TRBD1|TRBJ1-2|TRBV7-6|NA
CASSAGQAGRYGYTF
TGTGCCAGCAGCGCCGGACAGGCGGGGAGGTATGGCTACACCTTC
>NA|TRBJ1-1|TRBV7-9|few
CASSLSQGMNTEAFF
TGTGCCAGCAGCTTATCCCAGGGAATGAACACTGAAGCTTTCTTT
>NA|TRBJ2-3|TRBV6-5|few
CASSYGSLGLGDTQYF
TGTGCCAGCAGTTACGGCAGCCTAGGGTTGGGAGATACGCAGTATTTT
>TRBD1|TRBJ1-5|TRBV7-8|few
CASSRRTGYSNQPQHF
TGTGCCAGCAGCCGCCGGACAGGGTATAGCAATCAGCCCCAGCATTTT
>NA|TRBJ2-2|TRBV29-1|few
CSATARDSNTGELFF
TGCAGCGCTACGGCCAGGGATTCGAACACCGGGGAGCTGTTTTTT
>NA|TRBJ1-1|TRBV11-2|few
CASIEQELNTEAFF
TGTGCCAGCATCGAACAGGAGCTGAACACTGAAGCTTTCTTT
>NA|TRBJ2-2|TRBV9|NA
CASSAQGYTGELFF
TGTGCCAGCAGCGCTCAGGGTTACACCGGGGAGCTGTTTTTT
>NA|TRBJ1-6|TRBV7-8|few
CASSAGPLHF
TGTGCCAGCAGCGCCGGGCCCCTCCACTTT
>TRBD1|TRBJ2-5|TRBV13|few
CASRLGTAQETQYF
TGTGCCAGCAGACTCGGGACAGCTCAAGAGACCCAGTACTTC
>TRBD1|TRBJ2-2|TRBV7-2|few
CASSEHGQENTGELFF
TGTGCCAGCAGCGAGCACGGACAGGAGAACACCGGGGAGCTGTTTTTT
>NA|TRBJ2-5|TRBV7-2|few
CASSLGLIETQYF
TGTGCCAGCAGCTTAGGACTAATAGAGACCCAGTACTTC
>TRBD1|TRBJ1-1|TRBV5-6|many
CASSPDRDTEAFF
TGTGCCAGCAGCCCTGACAGGGACACTGAAGCTTTCTTT
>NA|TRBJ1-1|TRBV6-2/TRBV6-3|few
CASSYRREYTEAFF
TGTGCCAGCAGTTACAGGAGGGAGTACACTGAAGCTTTCTTT
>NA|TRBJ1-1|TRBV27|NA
CASSLSEGRGTEAFF
TGTGCCAGCAGTTTATCGGAGGGGAGGGGAACTGAAGCTTTCTTT
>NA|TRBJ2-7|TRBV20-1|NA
CSARGGYEQYF
TGCAGTGCAAGGGGGGGTTACGAGCAGTACTTC
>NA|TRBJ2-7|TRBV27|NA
CASSLFSPPYEQYF
TGTGCCAGCAGTTTATTTAGCCCACCCTACGAGCAGTACTTC
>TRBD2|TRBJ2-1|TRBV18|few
CASSRTSGGIGSYNEQFF
TGTGCCAGCTCACGGACTAGCGGGGGGATAGGGTCCTACAATGAGCAGTTCTTC
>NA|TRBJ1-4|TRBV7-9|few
CASSSSNRILNEKLFF
TGTGCCAGCAGCTCTTCGAACCGGATCCTTAATGAAAAACTGTTTTTT
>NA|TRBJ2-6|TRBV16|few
CASSQSGANVLTF
TGTGCCAGCAGCCAATCTGGGGCCAACGTCCTGACTTTC
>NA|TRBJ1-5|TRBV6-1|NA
CASSDRVSGQPQHF
TGTGCCAGCAGTGACAGGGTGAGCGGTCAGCCCCAGCATTTT
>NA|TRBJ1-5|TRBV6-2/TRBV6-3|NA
CASSYPQGGNQPQHF
TGTGCCAGCAGTTACCCCCAGGGAGGCAATCAGCCCCAGCATTTT
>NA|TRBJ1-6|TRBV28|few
CASRGGVRSYNSPLHF
TGTGCCAGCAGGGGAGGGGTTAGATCCTATAATTCACCCCTCCACTTT
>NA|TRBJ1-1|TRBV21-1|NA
CASGGDREAFF
TGTGCCAGCGGAGGGGACAGGGAAGCTTTCTTT
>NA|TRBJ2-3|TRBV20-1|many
CSAVEGASTDTQYF
TGCAGTGCTGTAGAAGGGGCGAGCACAGATACGCAGTATTTT
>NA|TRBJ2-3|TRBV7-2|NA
CASSLVRAGQITQYF
TGTGCCAGCAGCTTAGTGAGGGCCGGACAGATAACGCAGTATTTT
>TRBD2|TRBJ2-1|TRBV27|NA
CASSVTSGGLGEQFF
TGTGCCAGCAGCGTAACTAGCGGGGGCCTAGGAGAGCAGTTCTTC
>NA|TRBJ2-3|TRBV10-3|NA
CATGEGTDTQYF
TGTGCCACAGGGGAGGGCACAGATACGCAGTATTTT
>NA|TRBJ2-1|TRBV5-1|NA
CASSLRGVGSSYNEQFF
TGCGCCAGCAGCTTGAGGGGTGTAGGGAGCTCCTACAATGAGCAGTTCTTC